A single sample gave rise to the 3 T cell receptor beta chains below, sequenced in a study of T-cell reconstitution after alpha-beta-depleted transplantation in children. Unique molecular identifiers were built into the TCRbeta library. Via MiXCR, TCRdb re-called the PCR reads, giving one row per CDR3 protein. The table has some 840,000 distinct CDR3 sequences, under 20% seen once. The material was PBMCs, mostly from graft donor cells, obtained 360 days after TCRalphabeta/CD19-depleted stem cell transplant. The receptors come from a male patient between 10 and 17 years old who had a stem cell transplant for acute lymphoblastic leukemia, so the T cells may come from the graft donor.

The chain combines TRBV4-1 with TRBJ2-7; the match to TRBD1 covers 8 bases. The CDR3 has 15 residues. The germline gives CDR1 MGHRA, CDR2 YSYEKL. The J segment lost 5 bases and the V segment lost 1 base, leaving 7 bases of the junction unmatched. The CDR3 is CASSQVIGTGHEQYF. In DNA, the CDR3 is TGCGCCAGCAGCCAAGTAATCGGGACAGGCCACGAGCAGTACTTC.

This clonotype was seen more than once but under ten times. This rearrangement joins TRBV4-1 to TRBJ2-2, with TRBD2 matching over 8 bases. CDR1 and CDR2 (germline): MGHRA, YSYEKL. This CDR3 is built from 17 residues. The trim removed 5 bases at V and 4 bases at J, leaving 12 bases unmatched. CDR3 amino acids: CASSSPLAGIITGELFF. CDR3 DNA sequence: TGCGCCAGCAGCTCCCCCTTAGCGGGGATCATCACCGGGGAGCTGTTTTTT.

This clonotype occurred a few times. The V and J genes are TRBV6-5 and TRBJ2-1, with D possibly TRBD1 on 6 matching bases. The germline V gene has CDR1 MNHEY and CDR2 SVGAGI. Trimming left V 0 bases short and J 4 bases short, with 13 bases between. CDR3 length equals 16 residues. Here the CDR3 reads CASSYSGRGNYNEQFF. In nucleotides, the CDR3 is TGTGCCAGCAGTTACTCGGGCAGGGGTAATTACAATGAGCAGTTCTTC.